This TCR beta chain comes out of a study of blood T cell repertoires in COVID-19. Across the whole study: The United States, Italy and Spain were the sources of the acute and convalescent COVID-19 samples. From T cells, B-cell-depleted T cells, or PBMCs came the material, which was cDNA or gDNA.

Original processing notes: Amplification of reference gene primers provided the estimated nucleated cell counts. Data came from immunoSEQ multiplex PCR; TCRdb stores just in-frame clones and leaves some out. V and J calls plus clone size are reproduced from that table; the DNA served to infer D and trimming. This table holds 450,000 to 500,000 clones, approximately 85% found once. Material: peripheral blood. The sequence was collected from a human donor in a cohort sampled during active COVID-19.

The CDR3 protein is CASTSLTSGRRGAQYF. The CDR3 bases are TGTGCCAGCACCTCCCTGACTAGCGGGAGGAGGGGAGCGCAGTATTTT. This sequence joins TRBV27 and TRBJ2-3; 13 bases align to TRBD2. J gave up 10 bases and V 7 bases, and 14 bases lay outside the gene matches. The germline V gene has CDR1 MNHEY and CDR2 SMNVEV (reference sequence). CDR3 size: 16 residues.